The rows below give T cell receptor beta chains drawn from one sample of a study of blood T cell repertoires in COVID-19. Data came from immunoSEQ multiplex PCR; TCRdb stores just in-frame clones and leaves some out. The data contain 200,000 or so clones, more than 65% of them singletons. The sample taken for sequencing was PBMCs or T cells enriched from blood (not recorded which). These receptors were collected from a middle-aged man who had recovered from COVID-19. Each CDR3 is given with its conserved first and last residue. The D gene is left open where the match is weak. Part of the rows lack a size; the others show once, few, many or a class for expanded clones.

>TRBD1|.|TRBJ2-7|TRBV7-9|13
CASSFRGLAEQYF
TGTGCCAGCAGCTTCAGGGGGTTGGCCGAGCAGTACTTC
>.|few|TRBJ1-3|TRBV12-3/TRBV12-4|13
CASSFNGGSTIYF
TGTGCCAGCAGTTTTAACGGGGGTAGCACCATATATTTT
>.|.|TRBJ1-5|TRBV4-2|15
CASSQDKTVNQPQHF
TGTGCCAGCAGCCAAGATAAAACAGTCAATCAGCCCCAGCATTTT
>TRBD1|.|TRBJ1-4|TRBV6-5|11
CASQGEEKLFF
TGTGCCAGCCAGGGGGAAGAAAAACTGTTTTTT
>TRBD1|.|TRBJ1-4|TRBV19|14
CASRSRGLGEKLFF
TGTGCCAGTAGGAGCAGGGGGCTGGGTGAAAAACTGTTTTTT
>TRBD1|.|TRBJ1-2|TRBV28|13
CASSLDRGRGYTF
TGTGCCAGCAGTCTCGACAGGGGACGGGGCTACACCTTC
>.|.|TRBJ1-1|TRBV19|14
CASSDVGVNTEAFF
TGTGCCAGTAGCGATGTGGGAGTGAACACTGAAGCTTTCTTT
>.|once|TRBJ1-6|TRBV9|16
CASSVSHGVGNSPLHF
TGTGCCAGCAGCGTCTCGCACGGGGTAGGCAATTCACCCCTCCACTTT
>.|.|TRBJ2-7|TRBV28|11
CASSSQRRQYF
TGTGCCAGCAGTTCCCAGAGGCGGCAGTACTTC
>.|.|TRBJ1-1|TRBV3-1/TRBV3-2|11
CASSQGLGAFF
TGTGCCAGCAGCCAGGGACTGGGGGCTTTCTTT
>TRBD2|.|TRBJ2-7|TRBV5-1|16
CASSFGSGAGAGEQYF
TGCGCCAGCAGCTTTGGTAGCGGGGCTGGCGCGGGGGAGCAGTACTTC
>TRBD1|.|TRBJ1-2|TRBV30|14
CAWSTPRGHYGYTF
TGTGCCTGGTCTACCCCCAGGGGGCACTATGGCTACACCTTC
>.|.|TRBJ1-1|TRBV5-1|14
CASSLGHSNTEAFF
TGCGCCAGCAGCTTGGGACATTCGAACACTGAAGCTTTCTTT
>.|.|TRBJ1-1|TRBV25-1|14
CASSEYSQYTEAFF
TGTGCCAGCAGTGAATATTCCCAGTACACTGAAGCTTTCTTT
>.|once|TRBJ1-2|TRBV29-1|12
CSAPGGDYGYTF
TGCAGCGCCCCCGGGGGGGACTATGGCTACACCTTC
>.|.|TRBJ1-6|TRBV6-5|15
CASSYSRTYNSPLHF
TGTGCCAGCAGTTACTCGCGGACATATAATTCACCCCTCCACTTT
>.|.|TRBJ1-2|TRBV28|14
CASVPTGFDYGYTF
TGTGCCAGCGTACCAACAGGGTTCGACTATGGCTACACCTTC
>.|.|TRBJ1-6|TRBV7-2|14
CASRPPGTPSPLHF
TGTGCCAGCAGACCCCCGGGAACCCCTTCACCCCTCCACTTT
>TRBD2|.|TRBJ2-7|TRBV5-4|17
CASSLDAAGGRIDEQYF
TGTGCCAGCAGCTTGGACGCGGCGGGGGGGCGAATCGACGAGCAGTACTTC
>.|.|TRBJ1-5|TRBV11-2|12
CASSLSRGPQHF
TGTGCCAGCAGCTTATCAAGGGGTCCCCAGCATTTT
>.|.|TRBJ1-1|TRBV5-1|19
CASSLVTPRDVGGNTEAFF
TGCGCCAGCAGCTTGGTAACCCCACGGGACGTGGGAGGGAACACTGAAGCTTTCTTT
>TRBD1|once|TRBJ2-7|TRBV27|19
CASSLYCRDRVECGYEQYF
TGTGCCAGCAGTTTATACTGCCGAGACAGGGTAGAATGCGGCTACGAGCAGTACTTC
>TRBD1|.|TRBJ1-2|TRBV30|13
CAWGTGGNYGYTF
TGTGCCTGGGGAACAGGGGGTAACTATGGCTACACCTTC
>.|.|TRBJ2-3|TRBV3-1/TRBV3-2|15
CASSQGGVWGDTQYF
TGTGCCAGCAGCCAAGGGGGCGTATGGGGAGATACGCAGTATTTT
>TRBD2|few|TRBJ2-1|TRBV2|16
CASSEVRLAVYNEQFF
TGTGCCAGCAGTGAAGTTCGGCTAGCGGTCTACAATGAGCAGTTCTTC
>.|.|TRBJ2-2|TRBV11-2|14
CASRRTGNPGELFF
TGTGCCAGCAGAAGAACAGGGAACCCCGGGGAGCTGTTTTTT
>TRBD1|once|TRBJ2-3|TRBV15|15
CATSRTRDRGDTQYF
TGTGCCACCAGCAGAACGCGGGACAGGGGAGATACGCAGTATTTT
>.|once|TRBJ1-3|TRBV6-5|14
CASSKGLAGNTIYF
TGTGCCAGCAGCAAGGGGCTGGCGGGAAACACCATATATTTT
>.|.|TRBJ2-3|TRBV5-1|14
CASATGSSADTQYF
TGCGCCTCCGCGACGGGGTCTAGCGCAGATACGCAGTATTTT
>.|.|TRBJ1-4|TRBV7-8|15
CASSRPVGSNEKLFF
TGTGCCAGCAGCCGCCCTGTCGGGAGTAATGAAAAACTGTTTTTT
>TRBD1|.|TRBJ1-4|TRBV18|13
CASSTGTGEKLFF
TGTGCCAGCTCGACCGGGACAGGGGAAAAACTGTTTTTT
>TRBD2|once|TRBJ2-5|TRBV18|22
CASSPPDELRTSGGTYQETQYF
TGTGCCAGCTCACCACCGGACGAGTTGAGGACTAGCGGGGGGACCTACCAAGAGACCCAGTACTTC
>TRBD1|.|TRBJ1-6|TRBV19|16
CASSIAHGTGNSPLHF
TGTGCCAGTAGTATAGCTCATGGGACAGGCAATTCACCCCTCCACTTT
>TRBD1|.|TRBJ1-2|TRBV3-1/TRBV3-2|15
CASSQGTGVSYGYTF
TGTGCCAGCAGCCAGGGGACAGGGGTAAGCTATGGCTACACCTTC
>TRBD2|once|TRBJ2-5|TRBV5-8|15
CASSSAGTPEETQYF
TGTGCCAGCAGCTCAGCGGGGACTCCTGAAGAGACCCAGTACTTC
>TRBD1|.|TRBJ1-1|TRBV7-8|15
CASSPTGQGTTEAFF
TGTGCCAGCAGCCCGACCGGACAGGGAACCACTGAAGCTTTCTTT
>.|few|TRBJ1-3|TRBV4-1|17
CASSQYSAGEPGNTIYF
TGCGCCAGCAGCCAATACTCCGCAGGGGAGCCTGGAAACACCATATATTTT
>TRBD2|.|TRBJ2-5|TRBV10-2|16
CASSKGLAGGQETQYF
TGCGCCAGCAGCAAAGGACTAGCGGGGGGTCAAGAGACCCAGTACTTC
>.|.|TRBJ1-1|TRBV7-8|13
CASSFEVNTEAFF
TGTGCCAGCAGCTTTGAGGTGAACACTGAAGCTTTCTTT
>.|.|TRBJ2-4|TRBV6-5|15
CASSYRGEPKNIQYF
TGTGCCAGCAGTTACCGCGGGGAGCCCAAAAACATTCAGTACTTC
>TRBD1|.|TRBJ1-6|TRBV3-1/TRBV3-2|14
CASSQGQGYSPLHF
TGTGCCAGCAGCCAGGGACAGGGATATTCACCCCTCCACTTT
>.|few|TRBJ1-1|TRBV25-1|14
CASGGPGRNTEAFF
TGTGCCAGCGGGGGCCCGGGTAGGAACACTGAAGCTTTCTTT
>.|once|TRBJ1-1|TRBV24-1|13
CATSEAGNTEAFF
TGTGCCACCAGTGAAGCGGGGAACACTGAAGCTTTCTTT
>.|.|TRBJ1-2|TRBV6-1|12
CASSEAGSGYTF
TGTGCCAGCAGTGAAGCGGGCAGTGGCTACACCTTC
>.|.|TRBJ1-6|TRBV7-2|15
CASSLGGEYNSPLHF
TGTGCCAGCAGCTTAGGAGGAGAGTATAATTCACCCCTCCACTTT
>TRBD1|.|TRBJ1-3|TRBV10-3|13
CAIQQGYGNTIYF
TGTGCCATCCAACAGGGGTACGGAAACACCATATATTTT